What follows are 23 T cell receptor beta chains derived from one specimen sequenced in a study of human T cells and chemical hapten exposure. A single record per CDR3 protein comes from TCRdb applying MiXCR to the RACE reads. This sample has 28,000 or so distinct CDR3 sequences, with 7.4% found just once. Time point indicated: healthy volunteer bleed at 2 weeks. Extraction of total RNA was performed on unfractionated whole blood. Input material: whole blood. All receptors derive from a human donor in good health. Some clones in this sample may be carry-over from other donors' samples.

This chain uses TRBV7-2 with TRBJ2-3; the match to TRBD1 covers 7 bases. The J segment lost 0 bases and the V segment lost 5 bases, leaving 2 bases of the junction unmatched. The CDR3 spans 14 residues. The V gene's germline CDR1 is SGHTA and CDR2 FQGNSA. Written as DNA, the CDR3 is TGTGCCAGCAGCCAGACAGGGAGCACAGATACGCAGTATTTT. Translated, it gives CASSQTGSTDTQYF.

The chain combines TRBV6-5 with TRBJ1-3, with D possibly being TRBD1 (5 bases). Germline lookup yields CDR1 MNHEY and CDR2 SVGAGI. The CDR3 runs to 14 residues. V was cut by 7 bases and J by 8 bases, with 18 bases left in between. The DNA for the CDR3 is TGTGCCAGCAAGTCACATCAAGGGGCGGACACCATATATTTT. It codes for CASKSHQGADTIYF.

This clonotype came up a few times. The chain couples TRBV30 to TRBJ1-6; D gene unclear. The CDR3 covers 12 residues. Trimming left V 1 base short and J 8 bases short, with 6 bases between. Germline V gene lookup returns CDR1 GTSNPN and CDR2 SVGIG (reference sequence). The CDR3 protein is CAWSAFYSPLHF. For the CDR3, the DNA is TGTGCCTGGAGTGCCTTCTATTCACCCCTCCACTTT.

J is TRBJ1-6 and V is TRBV5-4; D is ambiguous. This CDR3 is built from 13 residues. Trimming left V 0 bases short and J 3 bases short, with 1 base between. The germline V gene encodes CDR1 SGHNT and CDR2 YYREEE (reference sequence). The CDR3 loop reads CASSLVYNSPLHF. Here the CDR3 DNA reads TGTGCCAGCAGCTTGGTCTATAATTCACCCCTCCACTTT.

This clonotype was seen ten or more times. V and J are TRBV7-8 and TRBJ2-3, with 8 positions matching TRBD2. CDR3 length equals 15 residues. Germline V gene data show CDR1 as SGHVS and CDR2 as FQNEAQ. Trimming cost V 5 bases and J 2 bases; bases outside gene matches: 6. The CDR3 loop is CASSPLAGYTDTQYF. In DNA, the CDR3 is TGTGCCAGCAGCCCTCTAGCGGGCTACACAGATACGCAGTATTTT.

Many counts were recorded for this clonotype. This chain joins TRBV6-5 and TRBJ1-1; no reliable D call. CDR3 length equals 12 residues. The germline gives CDR1 MNHEY, CDR2 SVGAGI. V lost 6 bases and J 5 bases, leaving 10 bases between the germline ends. The CDR3 coding sequence is TGTGCCAGCAGGTCTGTACAGACTGAAGCTTTCTTT. This sequence encodes CASRSVQTEAFF.

There are many counts of this clonotype. The chain joins TRBV6-1 to TRBJ2-2; D is unclear. CDR3 length equals 15 residues. V was trimmed by 0 bases and J by 11 bases, leaving 16 bases between them. Per germline, CDR1 MNHNS and CDR2 SASEGT. CDR3 sequence: CASSEASTPWGELFF. The DNA of the CDR3 is TGTGCCAGCAGTGAAGCCTCCACCCCTTGGGGAGAGCTGTTTTTT.

Many counts were recorded for this clonotype. The V call is TRBV3-1, the J call TRBJ2-2, with D possibly being TRBD1 (5 bases). The V and J ends lost 5 bases and 3 bases respectively, with 10 bases between them. Germline V gene data show CDR1 as LGHDT and CDR2 as YNNKEL (reference sequence). CDR3 size: 14 residues. The CDR3 reads CASSYMTDTGELFF. CDR3 DNA sequence: TGTGCCAGCAGCTACATGACAGACACCGGGGAGCTGTTTTTT.

The chain links TRBV20-1 to TRBJ2-2; no clear D. CDR3 length: 13 residues. Germline assignment: CDR1 DFQATT and CDR2 SNEGSKA (reference sequence). Trimming removed 3 bases from V and 6 bases from J, with 11 bases in between. The DNA of the CDR3 is TGCAGTGCTAGCCACCCAGGAGCCGGGGAGCTGTTTTTT. Translation: CSASHPGAGELFF.

This clonotype was found many times. This chain connects TRBV16 to TRBJ2-3; D is possibly TRBD2 (6 bases). The V gene's germline CDR1 is KGHSY and CDR2 FQNENV. This CDR3 has 14 amino acids. V lost 4 bases and J 3 bases, leaving 11 bases between the germline ends. The CDR3 bases are TGTGCCAGCAGCCCCCCTGGGGGGACAGATACGCAGTATTTT. Protein sequence: CASSPPGGTDTQYF.

In its sample, this clonotype was seen many times. V is TRBV3-1 and J is TRBJ1-6; a possible D gene is TRBD1 (5 bases). This CDR3 has 14 amino acids. Germline-derived CDR1 and CDR2 are LGHDT and YNNKEL (reference sequence). Trimming took off 4 bases at V and 8 bases at J, with 12 bases between the two ends. The CDR3 loop reads CASSRGGVDSPLHF. The CDR3 region has the DNA TGTGCCAGCAGCCGTGGGGGAGTGGATTCACCCCTCCACTTT.

This clonotype showed up just a few times. V gene TRBV20-1 combines with J gene TRBJ2-3, with 13 bases that match TRBD2. The germline V gene has CDR1 DFQATT and CDR2 SNEGSKA (reference sequence). The V gene end was trimmed by 0 bases and the J gene end by 3 bases; junction bases not matched to a gene: 12. This CDR3 spans 19 amino acids. In nucleotides, the CDR3 is TGCAGTGCTAGAGATCCCTGGAGGACTAGCGGGAGAGGGACAGATACGCAGTATTTT. Amino acid sequence: CSARDPWRTSGRGTDTQYF.

Only a few counts were recorded for this clonotype. The gene calls are TRBV13 and TRBJ2-3; possibly TRBD2 for D (6 bases). The V end was cut by 1 base, the J end by 2 bases, with 7 bases between. Germline CDR1 reads PRHDT; CDR2 reads FYEKMQ (reference sequence). The CDR3 has 14 amino acids. The CDR3 DNA sequence: TGTGCCAGCAGCTTAGAGGGACTCACAGATACGCAGTATTTT. Translating gives CASSLEGLTDTQYF.

In its sample, this clonotype was seen many times. This chain uses TRBV20-1 with TRBJ2-3; 9 bases fit TRBD2. In germline, CDR1 is DFQATT, CDR2 SNEGSKA (reference sequence). V lost 5 bases, J lost 4 bases, and 7 bases stayed unmatched. The length of the CDR3 is 14 residues. The CDR3 here is CSAPPAGGADTQYF. Written as DNA, the CDR3 is TGCAGTGCTCCCCCAGCGGGAGGTGCAGATACGCAGTATTTT.

This clonotype was observed a single time. This could be a read error, since a much larger clone is one nucleotide away. This chain uses TRBV5-4 with TRBJ2-3; TRBD2 might be the D (5 bases). This CDR3 region has 15 residues. Per germline, CDR1 SGHNT and CDR2 YYREEE (reference sequence). The CDR3 here is CASSSGLSYTDTRYF. CDR3 nucleotide sequence: TGTGCCAGCAGCTCTGGACTGAGCTACACAGATACGCGGTATTTT.

This clonotype was observed once. This may arise from a read error, as a much more abundant clone is one base away. The chain joins TRBV23-1 to TRBJ2-1; 16 bases fit TRBD2. TRBV23-1 is reported as an ORF; its role is uncertain. This CDR3 comprises 19 residues. V lost 3 bases and J lost 2; bases outside the gene matches: 7. The CDR3 protein is CASSHPGLAGGSTYNEQFF. The CDR3 coding sequence is TGCGCCAGCAGTCACCCGGGACTAGCGGGAGGGTCAACCTACAATGAGCAGTTCTTC.

This clonotype was seen at least ten times. The J gene is TRBJ1-1, the V gene TRBV20-1; TRBD1 is a possible D gene (6 bases). V shed 5 bases and J shed 5 bases, with 15 bases lying between them. Germline CDR1 reads DFQATT; CDR2 reads SNEGSKA (reference sequence). There are 13 residues in the CDR3. CDR3 DNA: TGCAGTGCTCCCCCGACAGGAGAGACTGAAGCTTTCTTT. Its translation: CSAPPTGETEAFF.

Ten or more counts support this clonotype. The gene calls are TRBV5-1 and TRBJ2-5, with unresolved D. CDR1 is SGHRS, CDR2 YFSETQ, per germline. The CDR3 runs 12 residues. The V end was cut by 2 bases, the J end by 2 bases, with 4 bases between. CDR3 nucleotide sequence: TGCGCCAGCAGCTTCCAACAAGAGACCCAGTACTTC. It is translated as CASSFQQETQYF.

This clonotype was counted a few times. The chain couples TRBV5-5 to TRBJ2-6, with 7 nucleotides matching TRBD1. This CDR3 contains 18 residues. Losses at the gene ends were 0 bases for V and 1 base for J; bases not matched to a gene: 7. Germline CDR1 reads SGHKS; CDR2 reads YYEKEE (reference sequence). The CDR3 DNA is TGTGCCAGCAGCTTGGCCGGGACAGTGATATCTGGGGCCAACGTCCTGACTTTC. Translation gives CASSLAGTVISGANVLTF.

In this sample, this clonotype turned up a few times. CDR3 nucleotides: TGTGCCAGCAGTTGGGACAGGGTTGATCAGCCCCAGCATTTT. Its translation is CASSWDRVDQPQHF. The chain recombines TRBV12-3 or TRBV12-4 with TRBJ1-5; 9 positions agree with TRBD1. This CDR3 has 14 residues. The ends lost 4 bases at V and 5 bases at J; junction bases unmatched: 3.

This clonotype has ten or more counts. The chain employs TRBV7-2 and TRBJ1-1, with D possibly matching TRBD1 (6 bases). Looked up from germline, CDR1 is SGHTA and CDR2 is FQGNSA. CDR3 length equals 15 residues. Trimming removed 4 bases from V and 5 bases from J, with 17 bases in between. CDR3 amino acids: CASSSGGRRGTEAFF. CDR3 sequence (DNA): TGTGCCAGCAGCTCCGGGGGCAGGAGGGGGACTGAAGCTTTCTTT.

This rearrangement joins TRBV7-2 to TRBJ1-2; D gene uncertain. In germline, CDR1 is SGHTA, CDR2 FQGNSA. CDR3 length: 13 amino acids. V was trimmed by 5 bases and J by 4 bases, leaving 11 bases between them. The CDR3 bases are TGTGCCAGCAGCCCCTCCAACAGCTATGGCTACACCTTC. It is translated as CASSPSNSYGYTF.

This clonotype was observed at least ten times. This sequence joins TRBV5-1 and TRBJ2-3; unclear D gene. V lost 2 bases and J 1 base, leaving 11 bases between the germline ends. The germline V gene has CDR1 SGHRS and CDR2 YFSETQ. CDR3 length: 15 amino acids. The DNA for the CDR3 is TGCGCCAGCAGCTTATGGACGGCCCGCACAGATACGCAGTATTTT. This codes for CASSLWTARTDTQYF. The complete variable domain, with remaining parts taken from reference TRBV5-1 and TRBJ2-3, reads KAGVTQTPRYLIKTRGQQVTLSCSPISGHRSVSWYQQTPGQGLQFLFEYFSETQRNKGNFPGRFSGRQFSNSRSEMNVSTLELGDSALYLCASSLWTARTDTQYFGPGTRLTVL.